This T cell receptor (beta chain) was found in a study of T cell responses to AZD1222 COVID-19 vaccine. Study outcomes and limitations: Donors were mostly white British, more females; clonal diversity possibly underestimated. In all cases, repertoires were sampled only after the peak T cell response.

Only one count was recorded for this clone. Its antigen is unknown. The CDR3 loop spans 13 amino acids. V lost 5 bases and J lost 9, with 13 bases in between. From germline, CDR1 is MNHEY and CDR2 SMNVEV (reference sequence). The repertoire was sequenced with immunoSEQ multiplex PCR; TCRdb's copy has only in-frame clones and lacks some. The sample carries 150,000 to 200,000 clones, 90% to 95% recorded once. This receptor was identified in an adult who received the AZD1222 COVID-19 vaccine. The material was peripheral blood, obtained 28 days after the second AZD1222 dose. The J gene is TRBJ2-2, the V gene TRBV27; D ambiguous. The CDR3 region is CASSGPTRRELFF. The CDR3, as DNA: TGTGCCAGCAGTGGGCCGACAAGACGGGAGCTGTTTTTT.